Shown below are 32 T cell receptor beta chains from a single sample sequenced in a study of tumor-infiltrating lymphocytes in localized non-small cell lung cancer. Profiling relied on immunoSEQ multiplex PCR, and the TCRdb table lists in-frame clones only, not all of them. The profile shows thousands of clones, under 55% of them singletons. The sequencing input was uninvolved lung tissue not adjacent to the tumor. The source of these receptors is a human donor with non-small cell lung cancer.

This clone was observed a single time. The chain employs TRBV5-5 and TRBJ2-7, with 7 nucleotides matching TRBD2. Germline CDR1 SGHKS, CDR2 YYEKEE (reference sequence). This CDR3 has 14 amino acids. The ends lost 0 bases at V and 6 bases at J; junction bases unmatched: 6. CDR3: CASSLGAGLIEQYF. DNA of the CDR3: TGTGCCAGCAGCTTGGGAGCGGGACTGATCGAGCAGTACTTC.

The rearrangement links TRBV5-5 to TRBJ1-2, with a possible D match to TRBD1 (6 bases). Germline loops: CDR1 SGHKS, CDR2 YYEKEE (reference sequence). Between the trimmed V and J ends, which lost 1 base and 4 bases, there was a span of 11 bases. The CDR3 covers 14 residues. The CDR3 region is CASSLQGHLYGYTF. As DNA, the CDR3 is TGTGCCAGCAGCTTGCAGGGACACCTCTATGGCTACACCTTC.

This rearrangement joins TRBV28 to TRBJ2-2, with TRBD2 matching over 10 bases. Germline trimming cut 5 bases from V and 2 bases from J; bases unmatched to any gene: 5. The CDR3 length is 16 residues. Germline lookup yields CDR1 MDHEN and CDR2 SYDVKM. CDR3 loop: CASSLRTSGNTGELFF. Written as DNA, the CDR3 is TGTGCCAGCAGTCTTAGGACTAGCGGCAACACCGGGGAGCTGTTTTTT.

This CDR3 reads CSARDRRANYGYTF. The CDR3 DNA reads as TGCAGCGCAAGGGACAGGAGAGCTAACTATGGCTACACCTTC. V is TRBV29-1 and J is TRBJ1-2; 8 bases are a match to TRBD1. Looked up from germline, CDR1 is SQVTM and CDR2 is ANQGSEA. V gave up 7 bases and J gave up 0 bases; unmatched junction bases: 7. This CDR3 has 14 amino acids.

The rearrangement uses TRBV30 and TRBJ2-3; possibly TRBD1 for D (5 bases). CDR1 and CDR2 from the germline V gene are GTSNPN and SVGIG (reference sequence). Trimming took off 4 bases at V and 8 bases at J, with 22 bases between the two ends. The CDR3 has 15 residues. Here the CDR3 reads CAWTPVQGRFGTQYF. CDR3 nucleotide sequence: TGTGCCTGGACCCCGGTTCAGGGAAGGTTTGGTACGCAGTATTTT. Full variable domain (rest looked up from reference TRBV30 and TRBJ2-3): SQTIHQWPATLVQPVGSPLSLECTVEGTSNPNLYWYRQAAGRGLQLLFYSVGIGQISSEVPQNLSASRPQDRQFILSSKKLLLSDSGFYLCAWTPVQGRFGTQYFGPGTRLTVL.

This chain uses TRBV7-3 with TRBJ1-1; D unresolved. The CDR3 totals 13 residues. V lost 4 bases and J 8 bases, leaving 14 bases between the germline ends. Germline CDR1 is SGHTA and CDR2 is FQGTGA. The CDR3 DNA follows: TGTGCCAGCAGCTCCTCTTCGGGCCGAGAAGCTTTCTTT. Residues: CASSSSSGREAFF. Full variable domain (remainder filled in from reference TRBV7-3 and TRBJ1-1): GAGVSQTPSNKVTEKGKYVELRCDPISGHTALYWYRQSLGQGPEFLIYFQGTGAADDSGLPNDRFFAVRPEGSVSTLKIQRTERGDSAVYLCASSSSSGREAFFGQGTRLTVV.

This clone qualifies as medium-sized (0.01 to 0.1%). This chain uses TRBV11-3 with TRBJ2-5, with unresolved D. CDR3 size: 12 residues. Trimming stripped 4 bases from V and 8 bases from J, with 11 bases between. CDR1 and CDR2 (germline): SGHNT, YENEEA. The CDR3 nucleotides read TGTGCCAGCAGCTCTACCCATGATACCCAGTACTTC. It yields the protein CASSSTHDTQYF.

The J gene is TRBJ1-4, the V gene TRBV5-1, with 8 nucleotides matching TRBD1. The CDR3 covers 14 residues. Germline CDR1 SGHRS, CDR2 YFSETQ. V lost 4 bases, J lost 4 bases, and 3 bases stayed unmatched. CDR3 in amino acids: CASSGGQGNEKLFF. The CDR3 bases are TGCGCCAGCAGCGGAGGACAGGGTAATGAAAAACTGTTTTTT. Full variable domain (rest looked up from reference TRBV5-1 and TRBJ1-4): KAGVTQTPRYLIKTRGQQVTLSCSPISGHRSVSWYQQTPGQGLQFLFEYFSETQRNKGNFPGRFSGRQFSNSRSEMNVSTLELGDSALYLCASSGGQGNEKLFFGSGTQLSVL.

This clone is a singleton in its sample. The DNA for the CDR3 is TGTGCCAGCAGCAGACTAGCGGGGGACCGCACAGATACGCAGTATTTT. It is translated as CASSRLAGDRTDTQYF. The J gene is TRBJ2-3, the V gene TRBV9; 12 bases line up with TRBD2. Germline-derived CDR1 and CDR2 are SGDLS and YYNGEE. The length of the CDR3 is 16 residues. Trimming removed 4 bases from V and 1 base from J; junction bases left unmatched: 4.

V is TRBV7-8 and J is TRBJ2-2; D is undetermined. CDR3 length equals 13 residues. The germline V gene encodes CDR1 SGHVS and CDR2 FQNEAQ. V lost 1 base, J lost 7 bases, and 7 bases lay in between. DNA of the CDR3: TGTGCCAGCAGCTTAGGGTCGAACGGGGAGCTGTTTTTT. Protein product: CASSLGSNGELFF.

V usage is TRBV29-1 and J usage is TRBJ2-3; D is perhaps TRBD2 (6 bases). Trimming cost V 2 bases and J 6 bases, with 12 bases left between them. Germline V gene data show CDR1 as SQVTM and CDR2 as ANQGSEA. The length of the CDR3 is 13 residues. The CDR3 protein is CSVETVAGDTQYF. CDR3 nucleotides: TGCAGCGTTGAAACGGTTGCGGGGGATACGCAGTATTTT.

The V call is TRBV30, the J call TRBJ1-1; no clear D. The CDR3 is 13 amino acids. V lost 0 bases and J 0 bases, leaving 5 bases between the germline ends. From germline, CDR1 is GTSNPN and CDR2 SVGIG (reference sequence). CDR3 residues: CAWSVALNTEAFF. The CDR3 DNA follows: TGTGCCTGGAGTGTGGCATTGAACACTGAAGCTTTCTTT.

The chain uses TRBV6-1 and TRBJ1-2; unclear D gene. There are 15 residues in the CDR3. The ends were cut back, 5 bases at V and 6 bases at J, with 19 bases in the middle. Germline V gene sequence: CDR1 MNHNS, CDR2 SASEGT. Here the CDR3 reads CASSNLLGRADGYTF. The DNA for the CDR3 is TGTGCCAGCAGTAACCTACTCGGCCGGGCGGATGGCTACACCTTC.

The chain links TRBV4-1 to TRBJ2-1, with 11 bases aligning to TRBD2. The CDR3 consists of 16 residues. The germline V gene encodes CDR1 MGHRA and CDR2 YSYEKL. J lost 4 bases, V lost 3 bases, and 5 bases had no gene match. CDR3 coding DNA: TGCGCCAGCAGCCACTCGACTAGCGGGGCGTACAATGAGCAGTTCTTC. Encoded protein: CASSHSTSGAYNEQFF.

The V gene is TRBV27, the J gene TRBJ2-5, with a tentative D call TRBD2 (7 bases). CDR3 size: 14 residues. V lost 8 bases and J 2 bases, leaving 15 bases between the germline ends. Germline CDR1 reads MNHEY; CDR2 reads SMNVEV (reference sequence). The CDR3 loop reads CASRGAVPQETQYF. The DNA for the CDR3 is TGTGCCAGCCGGGGGGCGGTACCGCAAGAGACCCAGTACTTC.

This clone was found a few times. The rearrangement joins TRBV7-9 to TRBJ1-4; tentatively, D is TRBD1 (6 bases). The CDR3 runs to 15 residues. Germline V gene lookup returns CDR1 SEHNR and CDR2 FQNEAQ (reference sequence). V shed 3 bases and J shed 5 bases, with 13 bases lying between them. The CDR3 is CASSLWTEMNEKLFF. The CDR3 coding sequence is TGTGCCAGCAGCTTGTGGACAGAGATGAATGAAAAACTGTTTTTT.

This clone was seen a handful of times. The chain links TRBV6-5 to TRBJ2-1, with 9 nucleotides matching TRBD2. V lost 6 bases to trimming and J lost 9 bases; unmatched junction nucleotides: 3. CDR1 is MNHEY, CDR2 SVGAGI, per germline. This CDR3 comprises 12 residues. The CDR3 region is CASRGLAAEQFF. In DNA form, the CDR3 reads TGTGCCAGCAGGGGACTAGCAGCTGAGCAGTTCTTC.

This clone has only one observation. The chain carries TRBV6-5 and TRBJ2-7; 7 bases fit TRBD1. J was trimmed by 6 bases and V by 8 bases; bases with no gene match: 13. The germline gives CDR1 MNHEY, CDR2 SVGAGI. This CDR3 has 14 amino acids. The CDR3 DNA reads as TGTGCCAGCGATTCGACAGGGCGAGGAAGCGAGCAGTACTTC. It specifies CASDSTGRGSEQYF.

V usage is TRBV19 and J usage is TRBJ1-2; no reliable D call. The CDR3 sequence is 12 residues long. V was clipped by 11 bases and J by 4 bases, with 14 bases between them. Germline CDR1 LNHDA, CDR2 SQIVND (reference sequence). As DNA, the CDR3 is TGTGCCGCGTGGCGGGTTTTCTATGGCTACACCTTC. Protein sequence: CAAWRVFYGYTF.

The J gene is TRBJ2-7, the V gene TRBV28, with TRBD1 identical over 10 bases. Germline V gives CDR1 MDHEN, CDR2 SYDVKM. With V trimmed by 6 bases and J by 5 bases, 7 bases remained unmatched. The CDR3 sequence is 14 residues long. CDR3 amino acids: CASRGTGETNEQYF. Here the CDR3 DNA reads TGTGCCAGCAGGGGGACAGGGGAGACCAACGAGCAGTACTTC.

This chain uses TRBV29-1 with TRBJ2-1; D unresolved. Trimming pared 5 bases from V and 2 bases from J, leaving 4 bases between. CDR1 SQVTM and CDR2 ANQGSEA come from the germline V gene. The CDR3 covers 11 residues. The DNA for the CDR3 is TGCAGCGTTTCGGCCTACAATGAGCAGTTCTTC. Its protein is CSVSAYNEQFF.

V gene TRBV19 combines with J gene TRBJ2-1; D unclear. Trimming removed 2 bases from V and 5 bases from J, with 10 bases in between. Per the germline V gene, CDR1 is LNHDA and CDR2 is SQIVND (reference sequence). This CDR3 has 14 amino acids. For the CDR3, the DNA is TGTGCCAGTAGTATATCCCCTTGGAACAATGAGCAGTTCTTC. Its protein is CASSISPWNNEQFF. Supplemented by reference TRBV19 and TRBJ2-1, the full variable domain reads DGGITQSPKYLFRKEGQNVTLSCEQNLNHDAMYWYRQDPGQGLRLIYYSQIVNDFQKGDIAEGYSVSREKKESFPLTVTSAQKNPTAFYLCASSISPWNNEQFFGPGTRLTVL.

This clone was detected a few times. The chain carries TRBV5-1 and TRBJ2-7, with 8 bases aligning to TRBD2. The CDR3 spans 15 residues. Per germline, CDR1 SGHRS and CDR2 YFSETQ. Germline trimming cut 5 bases from V and 4 bases from J; bases unmatched to any gene: 11. The CDR3 reads CASRVSGGEFYEQYF. The CDR3 DNA sequence: TGCGCCAGCAGAGTCTCGGGAGGGGAATTTTACGAGCAGTACTTC.

The J gene is TRBJ2-1, the V gene TRBV19; D not certain. V shed 3 bases and J shed 7 bases, with 16 bases lying between them. The CDR3 is made up of 15 amino acids. Germline V gene lookup returns CDR1 LNHDA and CDR2 SQIVND (reference sequence). The CDR3 bases are TGTGCCAGTAGTATTGTCCTAGGGCCCTTGAATGAGCAGTTCTTC. Translated, it gives CASSIVLGPLNEQFF.

This rearrangement joins TRBV5-1 to TRBJ2-3; D perhaps matches TRBD2 (6 bases). CDR1 and CDR2 from the germline V gene are SGHRS and YFSETQ. V shed 0 bases and J shed 2 bases, with 7 bases lying between them. This CDR3 is 14 amino acids long. DNA for the CDR3: TGCGCCAGCAGCTTGGCGGGGGACACAGATACGCAGTATTTT. Protein: CASSLAGDTDTQYF.

This clone counts as medium-sized. The V and J genes are TRBV7-8 and TRBJ2-1; 14 positions agree with TRBD2. The CDR3 is 15 amino acids. CDR1 and CDR2 from the germline V gene are SGHVS and FQNEAQ. V gave up 4 bases and J gave up 8 bases; unmatched junction bases: 4. The CDR3 here is CASSSGTSGRDEQFF. The CDR3 DNA follows: TGTGCCAGCAGCTCCGGGACTAGCGGGAGAGATGAGCAGTTCTTC. Full variable domain (remainder filled in from reference TRBV7-8 and TRBJ2-1): GAGVSQSPRYKVAKRGQDVALRCDPISGHVSLFWYQQALGQGPEFLTYFQNEAQLDKSGLPSDRFFAERPEGSVSTLKIQRTQQEDSAVYLCASSSGTSGRDEQFFGPGTRLTVL.

The chain employs TRBV7-6 and TRBJ1-4; D is unclear. Trimming removed 5 bases from V and 8 bases from J, with 15 bases in between. Per germline, CDR1 SGHVS and CDR2 FNYEAQ. This CDR3 region has 14 residues. Written as DNA, the CDR3 is TGTGCCAGCAGCCCACTCGGGCAGAGGGAAAAACTGTTTTTT. It specifies CASSPLGQREKLFF. The variable domain in full, completed from reference TRBV7-6 and TRBJ1-4, reads GAGVSQSPRYKVTKRGQDVALRCDPISGHVSLYWYRQALGQGPEFLTYFNYEAQQDKSGLPNDRFSAERPEGSISTLTIQRTEQRDSAMYRCASSPLGQREKLFFGSGTQLSVL.

This clone is deemed medium-sized. This chain joins TRBV7-6 and TRBJ2-2, with D perhaps matching TRBD1 or TRBD2 (5 bases each). This CDR3 is 12 amino acids long. Germline V lookup: CDR1 SGHVS, CDR2 FNYEAQ. The V end lost 3 bases, the J end lost 7 bases, and 6 bases lay between the germline ends. The DNA of the CDR3 is TGTGCCAGCAGCTTGGGGGTCGGGGAGCTGTTTTTT. It is translated as CASSLGVGELFF.

The chain recombines TRBV6-5 with TRBJ1-4, with a possible D match to TRBD1 (5 bases). There are 14 residues in the CDR3. The germline V gene has CDR1 MNHEY and CDR2 SVGAGI. V was shortened by 6 bases and J by 7 bases, with 15 bases between the two germline ends. The CDR3 coding sequence is TGTGCCAGCAGGTCGACAGAGGGATTTGAAAAACTGTTTTTT. It is translated as CASRSTEGFEKLFF.

This clone was seen just once. J is TRBJ2-1 and V is TRBV27, with 8 bases aligning to TRBD2. CDR3 length: 14 residues. Trimming removed 6 bases from V and 7 bases from J; junction bases left unmatched: 8. Germline lookup yields CDR1 MNHEY and CDR2 SMNVEV (reference sequence). CDR3 DNA: TGTGCCAGCAGGGGCGGGGGGCCGAGGAATGAGCAGTTCTTC. It encodes CASRGGGPRNEQFF.

The rearrangement links TRBV14 to TRBJ1-2; the D gene is possibly TRBD1 (5 bases). Deletions cut 0 bases from V and 6 bases from J, with 11 bases between. Germline lookup yields CDR1 SGHDN and CDR2 FVKESK. The CDR3 covers 14 residues. DNA of the CDR3: TGTGCCAGCAGCCAAGACCATCGGGGGGATGGCTACACCTTC. Protein: CASSQDHRGDGYTF.

This clone occurred a few times. The V and J genes are TRBV9 and TRBJ2-7; 8 bases fit TRBD1. J lost 1 base, V lost 4 bases, and 7 bases had no gene match. Per the germline V gene, CDR1 is SGDLS and CDR2 is YYNGEE. This CDR3 region has 15 residues. CDR3 region: CASSKGQGTSYEQYF. The CDR3 DNA is TGTGCCAGCAGCAAAGGACAGGGTACATCCTACGAGCAGTACTTC.